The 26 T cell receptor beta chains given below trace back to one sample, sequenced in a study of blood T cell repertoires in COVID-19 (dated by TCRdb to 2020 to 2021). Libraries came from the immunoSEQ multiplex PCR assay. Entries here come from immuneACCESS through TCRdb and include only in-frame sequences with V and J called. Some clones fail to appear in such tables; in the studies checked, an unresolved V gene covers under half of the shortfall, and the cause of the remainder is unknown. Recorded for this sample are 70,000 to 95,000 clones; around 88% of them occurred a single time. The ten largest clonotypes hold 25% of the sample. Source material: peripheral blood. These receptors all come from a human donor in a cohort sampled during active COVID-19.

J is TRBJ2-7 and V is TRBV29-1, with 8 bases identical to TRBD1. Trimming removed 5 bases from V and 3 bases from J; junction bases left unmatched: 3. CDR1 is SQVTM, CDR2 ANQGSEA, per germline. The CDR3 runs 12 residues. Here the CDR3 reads CSVRQGNYEQYF. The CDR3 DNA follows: TGCAGCGTTCGACAGGGGAACTACGAGCAGTACTTC.

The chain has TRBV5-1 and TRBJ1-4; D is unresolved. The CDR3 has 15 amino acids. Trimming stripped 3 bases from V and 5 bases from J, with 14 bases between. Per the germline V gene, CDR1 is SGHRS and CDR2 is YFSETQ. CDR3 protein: CASSYLTGGNEKLFF. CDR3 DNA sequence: TGCGCCAGCAGCTATCTCACGGGCGGGAATGAAAAACTGTTTTTT.

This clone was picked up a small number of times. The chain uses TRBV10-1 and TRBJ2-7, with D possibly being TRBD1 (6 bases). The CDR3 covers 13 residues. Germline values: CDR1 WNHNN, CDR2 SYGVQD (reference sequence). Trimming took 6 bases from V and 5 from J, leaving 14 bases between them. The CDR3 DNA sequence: TGCGCCAGCAGGGAACAGGGATCCAACGAGCAGTACTTC. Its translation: CASREQGSNEQYF.

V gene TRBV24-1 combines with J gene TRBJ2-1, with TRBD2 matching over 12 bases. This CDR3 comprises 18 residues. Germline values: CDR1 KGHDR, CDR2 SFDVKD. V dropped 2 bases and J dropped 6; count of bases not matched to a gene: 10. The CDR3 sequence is CATSDSPLAGGLGNEQFF. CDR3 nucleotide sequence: TGTGCCACCAGTGATTCCCCCCTAGCGGGAGGGCTGGGCAATGAGCAGTTCTTC.

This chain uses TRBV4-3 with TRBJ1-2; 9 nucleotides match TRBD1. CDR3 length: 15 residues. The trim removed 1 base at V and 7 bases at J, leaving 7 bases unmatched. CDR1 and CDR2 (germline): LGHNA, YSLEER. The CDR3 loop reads CASSQAGTGIGGYTF. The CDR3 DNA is TGCGCCAGCAGCCAAGCCGGGACAGGGATTGGTGGCTACACCTTC.

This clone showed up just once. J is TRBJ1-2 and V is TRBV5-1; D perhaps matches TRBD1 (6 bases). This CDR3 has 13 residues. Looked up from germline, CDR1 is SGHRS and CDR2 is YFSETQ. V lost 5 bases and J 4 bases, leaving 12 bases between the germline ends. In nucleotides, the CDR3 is TGCGCCAGCAGACACAGGGCCTTCTATGGCTACACCTTC. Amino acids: CASRHRAFYGYTF.

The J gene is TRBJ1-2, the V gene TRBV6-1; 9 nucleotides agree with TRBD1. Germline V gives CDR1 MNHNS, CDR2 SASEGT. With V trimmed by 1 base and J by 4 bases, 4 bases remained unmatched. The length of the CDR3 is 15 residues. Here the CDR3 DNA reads TGTGCCAGCAGTGAAGAACACAGGGGGCCCTATGGCTACACCTTC. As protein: CASSEEHRGPYGYTF.

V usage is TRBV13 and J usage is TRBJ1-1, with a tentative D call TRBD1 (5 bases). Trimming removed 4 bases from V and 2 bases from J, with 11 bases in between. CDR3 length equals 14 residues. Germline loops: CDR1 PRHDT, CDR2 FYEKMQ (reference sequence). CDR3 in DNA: TGTGCCAGCAGCTCCAGGGAACCCAACACTGAAGCTTTCTTT. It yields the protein CASSSREPNTEAFF.

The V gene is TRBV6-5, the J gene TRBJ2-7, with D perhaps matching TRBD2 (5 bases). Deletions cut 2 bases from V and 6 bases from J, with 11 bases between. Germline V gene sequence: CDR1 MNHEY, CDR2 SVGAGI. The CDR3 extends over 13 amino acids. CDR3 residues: CASSYVLGGEQYF. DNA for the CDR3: TGTGCCAGCAGTTACGTACTAGGCGGCGAGCAGTACTTC.

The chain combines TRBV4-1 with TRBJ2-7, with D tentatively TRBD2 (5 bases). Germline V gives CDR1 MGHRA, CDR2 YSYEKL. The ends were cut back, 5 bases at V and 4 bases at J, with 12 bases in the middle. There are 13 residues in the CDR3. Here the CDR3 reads CASSYSTGYEQYF. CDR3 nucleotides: TGCGCCAGCAGCTACTCAACGGGGTACGAGCAGTACTTC.

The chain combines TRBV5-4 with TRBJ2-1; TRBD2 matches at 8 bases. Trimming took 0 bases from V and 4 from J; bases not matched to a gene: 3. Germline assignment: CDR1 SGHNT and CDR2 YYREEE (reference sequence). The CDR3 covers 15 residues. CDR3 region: CASSLDSGVYNEQFF. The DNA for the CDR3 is TGTGCCAGCAGCTTGGATAGCGGGGTGTACAATGAGCAGTTCTTC.

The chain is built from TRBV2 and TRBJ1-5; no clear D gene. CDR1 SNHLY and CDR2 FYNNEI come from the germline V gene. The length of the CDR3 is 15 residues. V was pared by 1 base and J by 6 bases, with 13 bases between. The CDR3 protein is CASSEGAGSVQPQHF. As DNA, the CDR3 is TGTGCCAGCAGTGAAGGGGCAGGTTCGGTTCAGCCCCAGCATTTT. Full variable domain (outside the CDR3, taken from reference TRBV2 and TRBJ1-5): EPEVTQTPSHQVTQMGQEVILRCVPISNHLYFYWYRQILGQKVEFLVSFYNNEISEKSEIFDDQFSVERPDGSNFTLKIRSTKLEDSAMYFCASSEGAGSVQPQHFGDGTRLSIL.

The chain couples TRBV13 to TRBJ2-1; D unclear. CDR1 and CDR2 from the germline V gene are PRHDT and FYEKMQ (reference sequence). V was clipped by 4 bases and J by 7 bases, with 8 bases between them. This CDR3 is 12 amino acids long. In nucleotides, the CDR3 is TGTGCCAGCAGCTCAATGAGGAATGAGCAGTTCTTC. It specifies CASSSMRNEQFF.

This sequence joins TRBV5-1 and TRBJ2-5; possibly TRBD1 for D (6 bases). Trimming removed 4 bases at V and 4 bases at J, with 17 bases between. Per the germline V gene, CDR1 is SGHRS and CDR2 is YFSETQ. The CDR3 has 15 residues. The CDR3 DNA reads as TGCGCCAGCAGCATCGGGACACAAAGGGGAGAGACCCAGTACTTC. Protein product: CASSIGTQRGETQYF.

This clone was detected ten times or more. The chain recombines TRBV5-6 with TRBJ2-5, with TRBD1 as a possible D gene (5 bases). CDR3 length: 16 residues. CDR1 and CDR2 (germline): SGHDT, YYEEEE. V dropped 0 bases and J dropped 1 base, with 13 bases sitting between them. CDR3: CASSLVQGPIQETQYF. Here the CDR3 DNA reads TGTGCCAGCAGCTTGGTCCAGGGCCCCATCCAAGAGACCCAGTACTTC.

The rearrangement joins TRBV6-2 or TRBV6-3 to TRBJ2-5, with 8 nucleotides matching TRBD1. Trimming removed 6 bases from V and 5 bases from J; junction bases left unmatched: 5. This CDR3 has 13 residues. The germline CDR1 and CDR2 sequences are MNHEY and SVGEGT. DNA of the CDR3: TGTGCCAGCAGCGTAACAGGGGGTGAGACCCAGTACTTC. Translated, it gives CASSVTGGETQYF.

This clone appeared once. CDR3 nucleotides: TGTGCCAGCAGCCAAGCCGGGAGAGAGGAGGAGCAGTATTTT. Amino acids: CASSQAGREEEQYF. The rearrangement joins TRBV3-1 (or the pseudogene TRBV3-2) to TRBJ2-3; a possible D gene is TRBD2 (6 bases). V was cut by 1 base and J by 11 bases, with 16 bases left in between. This CDR3 has 14 residues. The germline CDR1 and CDR2 sequences are LGHDT and YNNKEL (reference sequence).

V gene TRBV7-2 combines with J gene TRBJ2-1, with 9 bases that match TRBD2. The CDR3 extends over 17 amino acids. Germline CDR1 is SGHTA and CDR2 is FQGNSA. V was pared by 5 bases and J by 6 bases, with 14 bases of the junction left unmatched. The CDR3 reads CASSITGSSGGSNEQFF. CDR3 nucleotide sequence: TGTGCCAGCAGCATTACCGGAAGTAGCGGGGGTAGCAATGAGCAGTTCTTC.

CDR3 in amino acids: CASSLNSGITYEQYF. Here the CDR3 DNA reads TGTGCCAGCAGCTTAAATAGCGGGATAACCTACGAGCAGTACTTC. This chain joins TRBV11-3 and TRBJ2-7; the match to TRBD2 covers 8 bases. With 2 bases clipped from V and 2 bases from J, the junction kept 5 bases outside the gene matches. The CDR3 loop spans 15 amino acids. Germline CDR1 and CDR2: SGHNT and YENEEA.

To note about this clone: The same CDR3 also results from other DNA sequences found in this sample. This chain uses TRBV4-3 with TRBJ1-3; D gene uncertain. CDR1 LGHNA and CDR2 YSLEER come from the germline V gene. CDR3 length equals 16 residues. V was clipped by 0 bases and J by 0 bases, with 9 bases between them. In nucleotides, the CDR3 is TGCGCCAGCAGCCAAGATCATGGGAGCTCTGGAAACACCATATATTTT. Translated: CASSQDHGSSGNTIYF.

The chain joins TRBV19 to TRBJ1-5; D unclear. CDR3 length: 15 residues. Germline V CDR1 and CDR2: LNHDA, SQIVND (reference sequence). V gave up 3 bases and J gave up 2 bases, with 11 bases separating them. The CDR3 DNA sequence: TGTGCCAGTAGTATGGGCACATCCGGCAATCAGCCCCAGCATTTT. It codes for CASSMGTSGNQPQHF.

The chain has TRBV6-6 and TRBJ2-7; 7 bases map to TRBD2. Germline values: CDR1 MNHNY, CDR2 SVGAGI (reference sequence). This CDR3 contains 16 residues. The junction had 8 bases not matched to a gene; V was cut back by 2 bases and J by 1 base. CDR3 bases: TGTGCCAGCAGTTACAACAGCCAGCGGGGTTCCTACGAGCAGTACTTC. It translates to CASSYNSQRGSYEQYF.

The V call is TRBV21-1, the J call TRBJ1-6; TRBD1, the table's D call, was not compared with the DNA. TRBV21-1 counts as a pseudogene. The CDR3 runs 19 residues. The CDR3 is CASSKCPNRDTTRGSPLHF. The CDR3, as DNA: TGTGCCAGCAGCAAATGCCCAAACCGGGACACTACCCGGGGTTCACCCCTCCACTTT.

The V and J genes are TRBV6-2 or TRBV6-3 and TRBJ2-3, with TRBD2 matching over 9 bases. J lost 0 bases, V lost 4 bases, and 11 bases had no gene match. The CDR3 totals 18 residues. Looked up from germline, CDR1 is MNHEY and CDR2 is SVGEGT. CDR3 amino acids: CASSSLPSSGGSTDTQYF. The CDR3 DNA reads TGTGCCAGCAGTTCCCTTCCAAGTAGCGGGGGTAGCACAGATACGCAGTATTTT.

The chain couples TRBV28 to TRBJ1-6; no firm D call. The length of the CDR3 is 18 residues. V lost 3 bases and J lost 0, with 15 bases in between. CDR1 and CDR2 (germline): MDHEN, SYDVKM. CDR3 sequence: CASSFPQAGSSYNSPLHF. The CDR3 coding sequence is TGTGCCAGCAGTTTTCCCCAGGCGGGGAGCTCCTATAATTCACCCCTCCACTTT.

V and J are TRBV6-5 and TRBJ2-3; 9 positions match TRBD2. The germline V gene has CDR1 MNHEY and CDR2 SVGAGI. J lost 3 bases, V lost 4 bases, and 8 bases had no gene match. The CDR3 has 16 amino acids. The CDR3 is CASSSGSGGLTDTQYF. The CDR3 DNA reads TGTGCCAGCAGTTCCGGTAGCGGGGGCCTTACAGATACGCAGTATTTT.